This T cell receptor beta chain was captured by sequencing in a study of PD-1 blockade in classical Hodgkin lymphoma. Study outcomes and limitations: While CD8+ TCR diversity did not rise significantly by C4D1, CD4+ TCR diversity did. Compared with healthy donors, newly diagnosed patients reportedly showed lower baseline TCR diversity. Complete responders started with a diversity level that resembled newly diagnosed patients at baseline.

The CDR3 is made up of 15 amino acids. The V end lost 6 bases, the J end lost 11 bases, and 25 bases lay between the germline ends. CDR1 is KGHSH, CDR2 LQKENI, per germline. Sequencing was performed with immunoSEQ multiplex PCR; in TCRdb, only in-frame clones are kept and a portion is missing. The data show 20,000 or so clones, approximately 79% seen once. There are a few counts of this clone. Its antigen remains unknown. Every one of the patients relapsed after autologous stem cell transplantation (brentuximab vedotin exposure was variable). Complete response, partial response or progressive disease constituted the best responses recorded.

This specimen consisted of peripheral blood mononuclear cells (PBMCs), obtained at baseline. The TCR was taken from a human donor with classical Hodgkin lymphoma. The rearrangement links TRBV18 to TRBJ1-1; maybe TRBD1 (5 bases). The CDR3 loop is CASSRTPGAIFEAFF. CDR3 DNA sequence: TGTGCCAGCTCCCGCACTCCCGGGGCAATATTCGAGGCTTTCTTT.